A few counts support the clone carrying this TCR beta chain. Its target is unknown. This entry belongs to a study of T-cell memory formation after mild COVID-19. Broader study findings: Cross-reactive memory seemingly joined, as some responding clones were found in pre-infection memory. Among clones contracting day 15 to 85, CD4/CD8 was balanced, whereas later expanders leaned CD4+.

The CDR3 is made up of 19 amino acids. V gave up 5 bases and J gave up 0 bases; unmatched junction bases: 18. Germline loops: CDR1 SGHTA, CDR2 FQGNSA. Using its own MiXCR run on the 5' RACE reads, TCRdb lists one record per CDR3 protein. This table has 470,000 or so distinct CDR3 sequences, 15% to 20% appearing once. This TCR was recovered from an adult woman who had mild COVID-19 (a few samples of this study predate the infection). Cell type and time point are not known. The specimen sequenced was PBMCs or a T cell subset sorted from them (not recorded which). The chain uses TRBV7-2 and TRBJ1-2; 7 positions match TRBD1. The CDR3 nucleotides read TGTGCCAGCAGCGGTGGGGACAGACTAACTGTTCCCTCTAACTATGGCTACACCTTC. Translating it yields CASSGGDRLTVPSNYGYTF.